The T cell receptor beta chain under discussion was sequenced for a study of blood T cell repertoires in COVID-19 (dated by TCRdb to the early 2020s). About the investigation overall: Collaborator samples came from the United States, Italy and Spain and covered acute and convalescent phases of COVID-19. The material from the prospective study consisted of cDNA or gDNA derived from T cells, B-cell-depleted T cells, or PBMCs. The dataset comprised deeply sampled blood TCRbeta repertoires from subjects exposed to, actively infected with, or recovered from COVID-19. The repertoires were made available in a free public database intended to serve as a resource for research on the immune response to SARS-CoV-2. Samples were obtained from the ongoing ImmuneRACE study (first 160 participants) and from 1,254 subjects provided by 6 global collaborators. Sample metadata almost always included a de-identified subject ID, COVID-19 status, age in years and sex. Where HLA class I and class II types were available, the types were taken from metadata supplied by the sample provider, not from assay-based typing. What the authors observed across the whole study: Clinical and demographic metadata were provided uncurated, with the amount varying by source and participant.

TCRbeta CDR3 regions were amplified from genomic DNA by means of the immunoSEQ Assay, a bias-controlled multiplex PCR. Per the authors' processing: Nucleated cell counts per sample were estimated from amplification of reference gene primers within the assay. Sequence reads were collapsed and filtered to measure the absolute abundance of every unique TCRbeta CDR3 rearrangement. For each sample, productive Simpson clonality was calculated by taking the square root of Simpson's diversity index across productive rearrangements. TCRdb carries this immuneACCESS record with in-frame sequences only. Its versions omit some clonotypes, under half of them owing to an unresolved V gene in the studies checked, with the rest unexplained. Clone size and the V and J calls come from that table; the DNA yielded D and trimming. The sample contains fewer than 250,000 clones, about four fifths of them found a single time. About 4.4% of the sample comes from the top ten.

Each collaborating institution followed its own protocols to collect whole blood in K2EDTA tubes. For TCRbeta analysis, collaborators shipped samples as frozen whole blood, isolated PBMCs, or DNA extracted from either of those sample types. Worth noting for this clone: Its antigen remains undetermined. Per-base qualities were not stored, and no clone one base away is much larger.

Taken from the germline V gene, the CDR1 and CDR2 loops are KGHDR and SFDVKD. The CDR3 spans 13 residues, from the cysteine through the phenylalanine. Only the CDR3 DNA is retained, 39 bases long and in frame from the first base. V loses 7 bases of germline sequence and J loses 4 bases, and the interval between the two ends is 12 bases. This sequence originates from a woman between 65 and 79 years old with acute or convalescent COVID-19. The sample taken for sequencing was peripheral blood. The chain couples TRBV24-1 to TRBJ1-1, with the D gene call left open. The CDR3 sequence is CATRGSSVTEAFF. Here is the DNA: TGTGCCACCAGGGGCAGCTCCGTCACTGAAGCTTTCTTT.